This TCR beta chain was sequenced during a study of blood T cell repertoires in COVID-19. Study as a whole: The United States, Italy and Spain were the sources of the acute and convalescent COVID-19 samples. Sources were T cells, B-cell-depleted T cells, or PBMCs; the material itself was cDNA or gDNA.

Germline loops: CDR1 MDHEN, CDR2 SYDVKM. The CDR3 has 15 amino acids. V was cut by 10 bases and J by 3 bases, with 21 bases left in between. Authors' processing steps: It was from reference gene primer amplification that nucleated cell counts were estimated. The repertoire was sequenced with immunoSEQ multiplex PCR; TCRdb's copy has only in-frame clones and lacks some. V, J and clone size derive from that table, while D and trimming were established from the DNA sequence. Of 200,000 to 300,000 clones detected, 86% appear once; the ten largest clones hold 6.2%. This TCR came from a man aged 55 to 70 with acute or convalescent COVID-19. The sample was peripheral blood. The rearrangement uses TRBV28 and TRBJ1-2; D might be TRBD1 (6 bases). The CDR3: CATQGREGTDYGYTF. Here the CDR3 DNA reads TGTGCCACCCAGGGGCGTGAGGGCACGGACTATGGCTACACCTTC.